A single sample is the source of the 5 T cell receptor beta chains below, sequenced in a study of shared clonotypes between healthy human individuals. Only in-frame clones appear in the TCRdb table, and some are missing; sequencing was by immunoSEQ multiplex PCR. The sample has about 1 million clones, approximately 76% seen once. Sequencing was carried out using memory CD4+ T cells sorted from blood. This sample's subset: CD45RA-negative fraction. The receptors derive from a man younger than 30 in good health.

The CDR3 spells CASSLPPTENTEAFF. DNA for the CDR3: TGCGCCAGCAGCCTCCCACCTACAGAGAACACTGAAGCTTTCTTT. The chain joins TRBV5-1 to TRBJ1-1; D gene unclear. Trimming took off 4 bases at V and 1 base at J, with 14 bases between the two ends. This CDR3 comprises 15 residues. Germline V gene data show CDR1 as SGHRS and CDR2 as YFSETQ.

This rearrangement joins TRBV5-4 to TRBJ2-1, with TRBD2 identical over 8 bases. The CDR3 is made up of 18 amino acids. V gave up 0 bases and J gave up 6 bases; unmatched junction bases: 14. The germline CDR1 and CDR2 sequences are SGHNT and YYREEE (reference sequence). The CDR3 is CASSLGASGHLSSNEQFF. The CDR3 DNA is TGTGCCAGCAGCTTGGGAGCTAGCGGGCATCTCAGTAGCAATGAGCAGTTCTTC.

The V and J genes are TRBV2 and TRBJ1-2; 10 bases fit TRBD1. The CDR3 covers 14 residues. The V gene's germline CDR1 is SNHLY and CDR2 FYNNEI. The V and J ends lost 6 bases and 3 bases, in that order; junction bases with no gene match: 4. CDR3 nucleotide sequence: TGTGCCAGCAGGTCCGGGACAGGGGACTATGGCTACACCTTC. This translates into CASRSGTGDYGYTF. The variable domain in full, completed from reference TRBV2 and TRBJ1-2, reads EPEVTQTPSHQVTQMGQEVILRCVPISNHLYFYWYRQILGQKVEFLVSFYNNEISEKSEIFDDQFSVERPDGSNFTLKIRSTKLEDSAMYFCASRSGTGDYGYTFGSGTRLTVV.

V usage is TRBV4-1 and J usage is TRBJ2-7, with 8 nucleotides matching TRBD1. From germline, CDR1 is MGHRA and CDR2 YSYEKL. After removal of 0 bases from V and 2 bases from J, the junction contained 3 bases not matched to a gene. The CDR3 totals 15 residues. In nucleotides, the CDR3 is TGCGCCAGCAGCCAAGAGGGGACAGGAGCCTACGAGCAGTACTTC. Translating it yields CASSQEGTGAYEQYF.

The rearrangement uses TRBV5-4 and TRBJ2-5; 9 bases are a match to TRBD2. The CDR3 extends over 15 amino acids. Germline values: CDR1 SGHNT, CDR2 YYREEE (reference sequence). Trimming removed 10 bases from V and 1 base from J; junction bases left unmatched: 11. The CDR3 DNA reads TGTGCCGTACACGGGGCGGGGGGGCTCCAAGAGACCCAGTACTTC. Translated, it gives CAVHGAGGLQETQYF.